This TCR beta chain was observed in a study of identical twins. The germline V gene has CDR1 SEHNR and CDR2 FQNEAQ (reference sequence). The CDR3 has 17 amino acids. Trimming cost V 5 bases and J 7 bases; bases outside gene matches: 13. TCRdb reanalysed the 5' RACE reads using MiXCR and keeps one entry per CDR3 protein. The data show some 1,600,000 distinct CDR3 sequences, around a third seen once. Remarks on this clonotype: The antigen is not known.

Overall study results and limits: The presence of invariant MAIT and iNKT cells could partly confound analyses of zero-insertion sequences. Models came in too low on out-of-frame TCR alpha sharing in monozygotic twins.

V is TRBV7-9 and J is TRBJ2-2; TRBD1 agrees at 10 bases. This sequence originates from a newborn girl in good health. The sequenced material came from cord blood. CDR3: CASSAIHGTGAFGELFF. For the CDR3, the DNA is TGTGCCAGCAGCGCCATTCACGGGACAGGGGCCTTCGGGGAGCTGTTTTTT.